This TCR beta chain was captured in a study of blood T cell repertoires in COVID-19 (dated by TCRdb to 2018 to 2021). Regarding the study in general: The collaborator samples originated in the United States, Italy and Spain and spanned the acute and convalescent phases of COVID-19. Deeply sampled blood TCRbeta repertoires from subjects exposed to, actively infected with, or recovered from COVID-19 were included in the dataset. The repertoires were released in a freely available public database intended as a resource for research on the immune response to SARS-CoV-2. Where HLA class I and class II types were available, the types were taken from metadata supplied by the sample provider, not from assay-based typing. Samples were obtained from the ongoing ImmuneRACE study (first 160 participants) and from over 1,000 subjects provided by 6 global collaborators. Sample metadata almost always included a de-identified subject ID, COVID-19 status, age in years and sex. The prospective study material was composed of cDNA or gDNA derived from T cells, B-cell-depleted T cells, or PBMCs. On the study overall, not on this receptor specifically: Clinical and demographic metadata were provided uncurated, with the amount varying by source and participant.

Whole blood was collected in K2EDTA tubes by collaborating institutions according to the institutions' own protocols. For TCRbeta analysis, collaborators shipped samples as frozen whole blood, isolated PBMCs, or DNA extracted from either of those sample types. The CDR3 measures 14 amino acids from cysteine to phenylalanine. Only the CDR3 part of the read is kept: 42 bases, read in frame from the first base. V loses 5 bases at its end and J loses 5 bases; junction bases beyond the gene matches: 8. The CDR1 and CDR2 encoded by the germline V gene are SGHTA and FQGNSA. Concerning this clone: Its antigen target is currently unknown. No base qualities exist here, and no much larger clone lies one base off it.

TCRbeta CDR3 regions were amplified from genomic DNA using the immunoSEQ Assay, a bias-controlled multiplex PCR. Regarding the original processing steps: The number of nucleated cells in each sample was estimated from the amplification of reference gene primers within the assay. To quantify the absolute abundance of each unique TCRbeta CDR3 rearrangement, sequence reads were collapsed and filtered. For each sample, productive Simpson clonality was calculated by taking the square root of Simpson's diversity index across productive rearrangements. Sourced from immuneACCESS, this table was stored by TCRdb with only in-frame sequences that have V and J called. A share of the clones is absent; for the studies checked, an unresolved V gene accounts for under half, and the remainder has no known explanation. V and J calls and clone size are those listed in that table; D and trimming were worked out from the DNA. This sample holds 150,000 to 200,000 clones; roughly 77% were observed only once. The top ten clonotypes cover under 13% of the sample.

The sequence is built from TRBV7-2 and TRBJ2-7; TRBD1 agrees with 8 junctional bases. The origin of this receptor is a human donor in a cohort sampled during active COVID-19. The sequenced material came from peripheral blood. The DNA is TGTGCCAGCAGCCCTCGCGACAGGGGCCACGAGCAGTACTTC. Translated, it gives CASSPRDRGHEQYF.